The 26 T cell receptor beta chains reported below all come from one sample, sequenced in a study of T and B cells in COVID-19 patients. Multiplex PCR with BIOMED2 TRB-A/B primer pools amplified TRB rearrangements. From the multiplex PCR reads, TCRdb called clonotypes with MiXCR, one entry per CDR3 protein. The sample has several thousand distinct CDR3 sequences, 26% seen once. Blood genomic DNA input for TRB amplification was about 240-550 ng. The source material was blood. These receptors were collected from a human donor with active COVID-19.

This clonotype was observed a handful of times. This chain joins TRBV7-9 and TRBJ2-5, with 8 bases lining up with TRBD2. V lost 5 bases, J lost 3 bases, and 8 bases stayed unmatched. CDR1 is SEHNR and CDR2 is FQNEAQ in the germline V gene (reference sequence). The CDR3 consists of 15 residues. CDR3 in amino acids: CASSPSRSGEETQYF. CDR3 nucleotides: TGTGCCAGCAGCCCTTCACGTAGCGGGGAAGAGACCCAGTACTTC.

This clonotype occurred a few times. This chain uses TRBV5-1 with TRBJ1-1; the D gene is possibly TRBD1 (5 bases). The V gene lost 7 bases and the J gene lost 3 bases, with 16 bases spanning the gap. Germline-derived CDR1 and CDR2 are SGHRS and YFSETQ. The length of the CDR3 is 14 residues. This CDR3 reads CASRAGGGHTEAFF. DNA of the CDR3: TGCGCCAGCCGCGCAGGTGGGGGACACACTGAAGCTTTCTTT.

There are a few counts of this clonotype. This rearrangement joins TRBV6-5 to TRBJ1-2; D gene unclear. The CDR3 has 12 amino acids. CDR1 and CDR2 (germline): MNHEY, SVGAGI. V gave up 2 bases and J gave up 1 base, with 2 bases separating them. CDR3 protein: CASSYSNYGYTF. The DNA for the CDR3 is TGTGCCAGCAGTTACAGTAACTATGGCTACACCTTC.

This clonotype is medium-sized. The chain couples TRBV27 to TRBJ1-6; a weak D match, TRBD1 (5 bases). The germline CDR1 and CDR2 sequences are MNHEY and SMNVEV (reference sequence). CDR3 length equals 13 residues. V was cut by 6 bases and J by 12 bases, with 15 bases left in between. The DNA of the CDR3 is TGTGCCAGCAGCGTGCGCAGGGAGGAACCCCTCCACTTT. Protein: CASSVRREEPLHF.

This clonotype was picked up a small number of times. This chain links TRBV12-3 or TRBV12-4 with TRBJ2-5; D remains unclear. The length of the CDR3 is 14 residues. The V gene lost 1 base and the J gene lost 3 bases, with 9 bases spanning the gap. The CDR3 loop reads CASSLGVLKETQYF. DNA of the CDR3: TGTGCCAGCAGTTTAGGAGTACTTAAAGAGACCCAGTACTTC.

This chain joins TRBV7-2 and TRBJ2-6; no definite D call. The CDR3 runs to 19 residues. The germline V and J ends were trimmed by 1 base and 0 bases, with 16 bases remaining between them. Germline V gives CDR1 SGHTA, CDR2 FQGNSA. CDR3 nucleotides: TGTGCCAGCAGCTTAGAACTTCGGACGTTACGCTCTGGGGCCAACGTCCTGACTTTC. It specifies CASSLELRTLRSGANVLTF.

This clonotype has just a few counts. The rearrangement joins TRBV6-2 or TRBV6-3 to TRBJ1-5; 8 bases fit TRBD1. The V and J ends lost 11 bases and 4 bases, in that order; junction bases with no gene match: 13. Germline V gene data show CDR1 as MNHEY and CDR2 as SVGEGT. This CDR3 contains 15 residues. The CDR3 DNA reads TGTGCCGTCGATAAAGGGACAGGCGATAATCAGCCCCAGCATTTT. Translated, it gives CAVDKGTGDNQPQHF.

This clonotype was recorded a few times. The chain has TRBV6-1 and TRBJ1-2; 8 bases match TRBD1. The germline CDR1 and CDR2 sequences are MNHNS and SASEGT. With 4 bases clipped from V and 3 bases from J, the junction kept 4 bases outside the gene matches. The CDR3 covers 14 residues. The CDR3 loop reads CASSAQTGDYGYTF. The CDR3 DNA follows: TGTGCCAGCAGTGCACAGACAGGGGACTATGGCTACACCTTC.

In this sample, this clonotype turned up a few times. The chain couples TRBV24-1 to TRBJ2-3; 9 nucleotides align to TRBD2. V shed 9 bases, J shed 0 bases, and the junction held 3 bases outside the gene matches. CDR1 is KGHDR and CDR2 is SFDVKD in the germline V gene. This CDR3 has 14 amino acids. The CDR3 is CATSAGGSTDTQYF. DNA of the CDR3: TGTGCCACCTCTGCGGGGGGGAGCACAGATACGCAGTATTTT.

This clonotype is termed medium-sized. The chain uses TRBV18 and TRBJ2-7, with a possible D match to TRBD2 (5 bases). Germline V lookup: CDR1 KGHSH, CDR2 LQKENI. The V end lost 0 bases, the J end lost 6 bases, and 9 bases lay between the germline ends. This CDR3 contains 13 residues. This chain's CDR3 is CASSPPSSGEQYF. The CDR3 DNA reads as TGTGCCAGCTCACCACCCTCCAGCGGCGAGCAGTACTTC.

By sample fraction, this clonotype is medium-sized (0.01 to 0.1%). The chain employs TRBV18 and TRBJ2-3; D is possibly TRBD2 (6 bases). This CDR3 has 13 amino acids. Deletions cut 4 bases from V and 4 bases from J, with 9 bases between. CDR1 and CDR2 (germline): KGHSH, LQKENI. Written as DNA, the CDR3 is TGTGCCAGCTCACGAGCGGGCCCAGATACGCAGTATTTT. Amino acids: CASSRAGPDTQYF.

This clonotype was counted a few times. The V call is TRBV6-5, the J call TRBJ1-1; possible D gene TRBD1, 6 bases. Germline-derived CDR1 and CDR2 are MNHEY and SVGAGI. The CDR3 is made up of 17 amino acids. The V gene lost 7 bases and the J gene lost 1 base, with 22 bases spanning the gap. The CDR3: CASNPVGAGTQNTEAFF. For the CDR3, the DNA is TGTGCCAGCAACCCAGTCGGAGCCGGGACACAGAACACTGAAGCTTTCTTT.

The sample holds a few counts of this clonotype. The chain recombines TRBV10-2 with TRBJ2-3; the D is unclear. This CDR3 is built from 14 residues. Looked up from germline, CDR1 is WSHSY and CDR2 is SAAADI. V lost 7 bases to trimming and J lost 5 bases, with 16 bases between them. The CDR3 region has the DNA TGCGCCAGCACTCCCCGGGTCCTGCTAGATACGCAGTATTTT. Amino acid sequence: CASTPRVLLDTQYF.

Concerning this clonotype itself: A read error is possible here, since a much larger clone lies one base away. The chain uses TRBV7-2 and TRBJ2-7; D perhaps matches TRBD2 (5 bases). Germline assignment: CDR1 SGHTA and CDR2 FQGNSA. The CDR3 has 12 amino acids. Trimming stripped 3 bases from V and 6 bases from J, with 9 bases between. The CDR3 DNA follows: TGTGCCAGCAGCTTTGGGGAGAGCGAGCAGTACTTC. As protein: CASSFGESEQYF. Full variable domain (remainder filled in from reference TRBV7-2 and TRBJ2-7): GAGVSQSPSNKVTEKGKDVELRCDPISGHTALYWYRQSLGQGLEFLIYFQGNSAPDKSGLPSDRFSAERTGGSVSTLTIQRTQQEDSAVYLCASSFGESEQYFGPGTRLTVT.

The chain combines TRBV5-1 with TRBJ1-4, with D perhaps matching TRBD1 (6 bases). The V end lost 4 bases, the J end lost 2 bases, and 15 bases lay between the germline ends. The CDR3 runs 16 residues. Germline CDR1 is SGHRS and CDR2 is YFSETQ. The CDR3 sequence is CASSPARGETNEKLFF. The CDR3 DNA is TGCGCCAGCAGCCCGGCCAGGGGAGAGACTAATGAAAAACTGTTTTTT.

This clonotype was seen more than once but under ten times. This sequence joins TRBV5-4 and TRBJ1-1; D is ambiguous. Germline CDR1 reads SGHNT; CDR2 reads YYREEE (reference sequence). The V end lost 4 bases, the J end lost 5 bases, and 15 bases lay between the germline ends. The CDR3 loop spans 14 amino acids. CDR3 sequence reads: CASSHGRGSTEAFF. The DNA for the CDR3 is TGTGCCAGCAGCCACGGACGCGGATCAACTGAAGCTTTCTTT. The variable domain in full, completed from reference TRBV5-4 and TRBJ1-1, reads ETGVTQSPTHLIKTRGQQVTLRCSSQSGHNTVSWYQQALGQGPQFIFQYYREEENGRGNFPPRFSGLQFPNYSSELNVNALELDDSALYLCASSHGRGSTEAFFGQGTRLTVV.

Within the sample, this clonotype is medium-sized. The chain couples TRBV30 to TRBJ1-2; 9 bases are shared with TRBD1. CDR1 is GTSNPN and CDR2 is SVGIG in the germline V gene (reference sequence). The CDR3 loop spans 14 amino acids. The trim removed 1 base at V and 4 bases at J, leaving 4 bases unmatched. The CDR3 sequence: CAWSAGTGLYGYTF. The CDR3 coding sequence is TGTGCCTGGAGTGCCGGGACAGGGCTCTATGGCTACACCTTC.

The V and J genes are TRBV11-2 and TRBJ2-7; D remains unclear. CDR1 and CDR2 (germline): SGHAT, FQNNGV. CDR3 length equals 16 residues. Trimming removed 1 base from V and 2 bases from J, with 15 bases in between. The CDR3 sequence is CASSLVYGRTTYEQYF. The CDR3 nucleotides read TGTGCCAGCAGCTTAGTTTACGGAAGAACGACCTACGAGCAGTACTTC.

The V and J genes are TRBV29-1 and TRBJ2-7; 10 nucleotides agree with TRBD1. Germline loops: CDR1 SQVTM, CDR2 ANQGSEA. The length of the CDR3 is 14 residues. V shed 7 bases, J shed 3 bases, and the junction held 9 bases outside the gene matches. The DNA of the CDR3 is TGCAGCGGAAACACCGGGACAGGGGACTACGAGCAGTACTTC. Protein sequence: CSGNTGTGDYEQYF.

Sample share makes this clonotype medium-sized. The genes are TRBV15 and TRBJ1-4, with D perhaps matching TRBD1 (5 bases). Trimming stripped 0 bases from V and 4 bases from J, with 9 bases between. Germline CDR1 is LNHNV and CDR2 is YYDKDF (reference sequence). The CDR3 loop spans 15 amino acids. In DNA form, the CDR3 reads TGTGCCACCAGCAGAGATCCGGGGGGTAATGAAAAACTGTTTTTT. It encodes CATSRDPGGNEKLFF. The full variable domain, with the rest looked up from reference TRBV15 and TRBJ1-4, is DAMVIQNPRYQVTQFGKPVTLSCSQTLNHNVMYWYQQKSSQAPKLLFHYYDKDFNNEADTPDNFQSRRPNTSFCFLDIRSPGLGDTAMYLCATSRDPGGNEKLFFGSGTQLSVL.

This clonotype is medium-sized by share. This rearrangement joins TRBV6-6 to TRBJ1-1, with D perhaps TRBD1 (6 bases). CDR3 length equals 14 residues. Germline V lookup: CDR1 MNHNY, CDR2 SVGAGI (reference sequence). V lost 2 bases, J lost 1 base, and 8 bases lay in between. DNA of the CDR3: TGTGCCAGCAGTTACCAGGGGACGAACACTGAAGCTTTCTTT. Protein product: CASSYQGTNTEAFF.

The gene calls are TRBV7-6 and TRBJ1-2; D perhaps matches TRBD1 (6 bases). The V and J ends lost 5 bases and 6 bases respectively, with 13 bases between them. Germline values: CDR1 SGHVS, CDR2 FNYEAQ. The CDR3 totals 13 residues. CDR3 protein: CASSRRQDNGYTF. The CDR3 DNA follows: TGTGCCAGCAGCCGGCGACAGGATAATGGCTACACCTTC.

This clonotype has a handful of counts. The rearrangement joins TRBV5-8 to TRBJ2-4, with D perhaps TRBD1 (5 bases). The CDR3 sequence is 15 residues long. The germline V gene has CDR1 SGHTS and CDR2 YDEGEE. The ends were cut back, 1 base at V and 0 bases at J, with 8 bases in the middle. The DNA for the CDR3 is TGTGCCAGCAGCTTGCAGGGCATAGCCAAAAACATTCAGTACTTC. Translating gives CASSLQGIAKNIQYF. The full variable domain, rest sourced from reference TRBV5-8 and TRBJ2-4, is EAGVTQSPTHLIKTRGQQATLRCSPISGHTSVYWYQQALGLGLQFLLWYDEGEERNRGNFPPRFSGRQFPNYSSELNVNALELEDSALYLCASSLQGIAKNIQYFGAGTRLSVL.

Sample share makes this clonotype medium-sized. V gene TRBV19 combines with J gene TRBJ1-2; D gene uncertain. This CDR3 region has 13 residues. Germline V gives CDR1 LNHDA, CDR2 SQIVND (reference sequence). Between the trimmed V and J ends, which lost 6 bases and 1 base, there was a span of 9 bases. The CDR3 DNA reads as TGTGCCAGTAGCAAGGGATTTAACTATGGCTACACCTTC. Protein product: CASSKGFNYGYTF.

There are a few counts of this clonotype. The chain joins TRBV6-5 to TRBJ1-1; no firm D call. In germline, CDR1 is MNHEY, CDR2 SVGAGI. The CDR3 totals 12 residues. V gave up 5 bases and J gave up 5 bases, with 9 bases separating them. Here the CDR3 reads CASSHSGTEAFF. In DNA form, the CDR3 reads TGTGCCAGCAGTCACAGTGGGACTGAAGCTTTCTTT.

The chain uses TRBV7-9 and TRBJ1-6; TRBD1 agrees at 10 bases. The germline gives CDR1 SEHNR, CDR2 FQNEAQ (reference sequence). The trim removed 5 bases at V and 8 bases at J, leaving 6 bases unmatched. The CDR3 covers 15 residues. The CDR3 DNA follows: TGTGCCAGCAGCCCATGGACAGGGGGGGATTCACCCCTCCACTTT. Translating it yields CASSPWTGGDSPLHF.